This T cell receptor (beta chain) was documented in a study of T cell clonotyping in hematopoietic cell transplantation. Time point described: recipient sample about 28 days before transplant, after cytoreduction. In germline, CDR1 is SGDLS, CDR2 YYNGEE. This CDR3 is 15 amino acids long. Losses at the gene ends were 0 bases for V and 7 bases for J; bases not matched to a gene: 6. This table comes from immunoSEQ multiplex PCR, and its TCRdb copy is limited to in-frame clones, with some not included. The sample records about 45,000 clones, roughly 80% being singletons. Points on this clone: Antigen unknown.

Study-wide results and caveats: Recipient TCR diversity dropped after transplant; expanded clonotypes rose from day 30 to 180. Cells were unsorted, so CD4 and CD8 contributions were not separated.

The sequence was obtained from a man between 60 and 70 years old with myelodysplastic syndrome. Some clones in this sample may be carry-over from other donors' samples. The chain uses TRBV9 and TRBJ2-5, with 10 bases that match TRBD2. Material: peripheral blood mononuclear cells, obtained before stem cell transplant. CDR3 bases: TGTGCCAGCAGCGTAGGGGCTAGCGGGGGTGGGACCCAGTACTTC. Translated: CASSVGASGGGTQYF.